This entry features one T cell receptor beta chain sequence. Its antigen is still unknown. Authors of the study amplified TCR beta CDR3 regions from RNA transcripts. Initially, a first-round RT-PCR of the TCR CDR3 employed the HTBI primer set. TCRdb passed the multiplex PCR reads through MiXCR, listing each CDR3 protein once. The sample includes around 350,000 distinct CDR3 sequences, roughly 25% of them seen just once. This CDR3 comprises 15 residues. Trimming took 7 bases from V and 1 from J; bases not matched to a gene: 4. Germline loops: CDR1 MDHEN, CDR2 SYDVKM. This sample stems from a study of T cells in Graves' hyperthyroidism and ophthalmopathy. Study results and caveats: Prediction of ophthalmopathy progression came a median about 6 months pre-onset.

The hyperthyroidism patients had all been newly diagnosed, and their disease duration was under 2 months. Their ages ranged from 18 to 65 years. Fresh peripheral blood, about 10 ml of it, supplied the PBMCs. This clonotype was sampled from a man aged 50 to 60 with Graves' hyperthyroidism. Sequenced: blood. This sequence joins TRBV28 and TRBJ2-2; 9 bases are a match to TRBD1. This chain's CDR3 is CASIPGQGNTGELFF. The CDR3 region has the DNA TGTGCCAGCATCCCGGGACAGGGGAACACCGGGGAGCTGTTTTTT. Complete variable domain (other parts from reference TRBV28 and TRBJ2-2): DVKVTQSSRYLVKRTGEKVFLECVQDMDHENMFWYRQDPGLGLRLIYFSYDVKMKEKGDIPEGYSVSREKKERFSLILESASTNQTSMYLCASIPGQGNTGELFFGEGSRLTVL.